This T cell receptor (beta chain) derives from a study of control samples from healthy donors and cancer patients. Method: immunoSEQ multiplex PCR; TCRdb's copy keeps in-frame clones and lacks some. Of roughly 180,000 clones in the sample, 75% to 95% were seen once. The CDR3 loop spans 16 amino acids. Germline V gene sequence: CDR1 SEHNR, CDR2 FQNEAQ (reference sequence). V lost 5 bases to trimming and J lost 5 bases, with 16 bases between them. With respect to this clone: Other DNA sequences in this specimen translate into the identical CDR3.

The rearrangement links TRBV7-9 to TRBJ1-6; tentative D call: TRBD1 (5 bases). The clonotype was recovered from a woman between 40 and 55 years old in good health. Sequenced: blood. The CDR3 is CASSPLVAGNNSPLHF. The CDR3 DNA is TGTGCCAGCAGCCCCCTGGTGGCAGGGAATAATTCACCCCTCCACTTT.